Listed below are T cell receptor beta chains from one sample, sequenced in a study of blood T cell repertoires in COVID-19. TCRdb's copy holds only in-frame clones and misses some; the assay was immunoSEQ multiplex PCR. Counted here are about 190,000 clones, around 80% occurring once; the ten biggest clones make up approximately 6.9%. The sequenced sample consisted of peripheral blood. The source is a man in his 60s with acute or convalescent COVID-19. Both conserved end residues are part of each CDR3. Fields, in order: V gene, J gene, CDR3 protein.

V gene: TRBV4-3
J gene: TRBJ2-7
CDR3 protein: CASSQDHRGQTYEQYF

V gene: TRBV7-9
J gene: TRBJ1-6
CDR3 protein: CASSSSGESPLHF

V gene: TRBV5-1
J gene: TRBJ1-1
CDR3 protein: CASRTGLNTEAFF

V gene: TRBV4-2
J gene: TRBJ2-7
CDR3 protein: CASSHGTGVYEQYF

V gene: TRBV6-5
J gene: TRBJ2-4
CDR3 protein: CASSLDRGGNIQYF

V gene: TRBV29-1
J gene: TRBJ2-1
CDR3 protein: CSSRGGGLIYNEQFF

V gene: TRBV5-1
J gene: TRBJ2-3
CDR3 protein: CASSSLTGDTDTQYF

V gene: TRBV19
J gene: TRBJ1-3
CDR3 protein: CASRTQGGNTIYF

V gene: TRBV2
J gene: TRBJ1-2
CDR3 protein: CASSEAFRPEGYGYTF

V gene: TRBV12-5
J gene: TRBJ2-1
CDR3 protein: CASGLAIAGASAYNEQFF

V gene: TRBV6-2/TRBV6-3
J gene: TRBJ2-7
CDR3 protein: CASSSGTGLAIYEQYF

V gene: TRBV4-2
J gene: TRBJ2-7
CDR3 protein: CASLPTGGGGPAKEQYF

V gene: TRBV5-1
J gene: TRBJ2-5
CDR3 protein: CASSPDRGGVVTQYF

V gene: TRBV12-1
J gene: TRBJ2-7
CDR3 protein: CASRKGSRRGYYEQYF

V gene: TRBV9
J gene: TRBJ1-3
CDR3 protein: CASSVGFTGNSGNTIYF

V gene: TRBV4-3
J gene: TRBJ1-4
CDR3 protein: CASSQDPRAGEKLFF

V gene: TRBV27
J gene: TRBJ2-1
CDR3 protein: CASSLREGPHNEQFF

V gene: TRBV7-2
J gene: TRBJ2-2
CDR3 protein: CASSLLGLDTGELFF

V gene: TRBV5-1
J gene: TRBJ2-5
CDR3 protein: CASSLTPSGQETQYF

V gene: TRBV28
J gene: TRBJ1-5
CDR3 protein: CASSPRTSSNQPQHF

V gene: TRBV7-8
J gene: TRBJ1-1
CDR3 protein: CASSSSRVAEAFF

V gene: TRBV10-2
J gene: TRBJ2-1
CDR3 protein: CASSRTSGGANEQFF

V gene: TRBV9
J gene: TRBJ2-3
CDR3 protein: CASSVVGPSGSSTDTQYF